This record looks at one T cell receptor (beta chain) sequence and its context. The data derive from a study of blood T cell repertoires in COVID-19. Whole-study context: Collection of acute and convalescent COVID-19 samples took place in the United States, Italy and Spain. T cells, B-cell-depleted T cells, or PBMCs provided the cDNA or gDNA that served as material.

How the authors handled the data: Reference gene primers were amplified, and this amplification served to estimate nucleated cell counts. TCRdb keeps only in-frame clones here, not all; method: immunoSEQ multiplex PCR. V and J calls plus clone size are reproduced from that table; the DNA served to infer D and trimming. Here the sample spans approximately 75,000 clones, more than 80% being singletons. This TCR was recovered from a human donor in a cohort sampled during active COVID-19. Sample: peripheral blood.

Here the CDR3 reads CASSYSTREGEQFF. The DNA of the CDR3 is TGCGCCAGCAGCTATTCGACGCGTGAGGGTGAGCAGTTCTTC. The gene calls are TRBV5-1 and TRBJ2-1; D possibly corresponds to TRBD2 (5 bases). Trimming removed 3 bases from V and 9 bases from J, with 16 bases in between. The CDR3 runs to 14 residues. Germline CDR1 reads SGHRS; CDR2 reads YFSETQ.